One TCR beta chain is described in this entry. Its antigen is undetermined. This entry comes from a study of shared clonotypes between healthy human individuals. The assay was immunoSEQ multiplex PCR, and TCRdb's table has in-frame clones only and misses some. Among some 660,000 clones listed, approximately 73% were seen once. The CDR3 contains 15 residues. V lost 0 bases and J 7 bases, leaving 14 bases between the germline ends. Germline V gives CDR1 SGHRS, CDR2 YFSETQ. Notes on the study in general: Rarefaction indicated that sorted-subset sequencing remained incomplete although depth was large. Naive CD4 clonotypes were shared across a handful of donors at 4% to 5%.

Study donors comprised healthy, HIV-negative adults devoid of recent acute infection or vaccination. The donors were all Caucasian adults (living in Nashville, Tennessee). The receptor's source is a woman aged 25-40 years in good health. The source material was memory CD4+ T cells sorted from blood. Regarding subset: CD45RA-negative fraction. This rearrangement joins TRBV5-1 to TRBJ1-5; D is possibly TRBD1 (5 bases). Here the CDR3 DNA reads TGCGCCAGCAGCTTGGCGGGGGAATTAAGGCAGCCCCAGCATTTT. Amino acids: CASSLAGELRQPQHF.